The 32 T cell receptor beta chains given below trace back to one sample, sequenced in a study of T-cell memory formation after mild COVID-19. TCRdb re-analysed the 5' RACE reads in MiXCR, keeping a single row per CDR3 protein. Of more than 350,000 distinct CDR3 sequences listed, under 25% are singletons. Material: PBMCs or a T cell subset sorted from them (not recorded which). These receptors were obtained from an adult woman who had mild COVID-19 (a few samples of this study predate the infection). Cell type and time point are not known.

The rearrangement joins TRBV11-3 to TRBJ2-3, with 8 bases matching TRBD2. J lost 2 bases, V lost 1 base, and 5 bases had no gene match. Germline assignment: CDR1 SGHNT and CDR2 YENEEA. The CDR3 is 16 residues long. This CDR3 is CASSLGISGVTDTQYF. CDR3 DNA: TGTGCCAGCAGCTTAGGAATTAGCGGGGTCACAGATACGCAGTATTTT.

This sequence joins TRBV4-2 and TRBJ2-7; D remains ambiguous. The length of the CDR3 is 15 residues. CDR1 LGHNA and CDR2 YNFKEQ come from the germline V gene. V gave up 0 bases and J gave up 2 bases, with 11 bases separating them. Here the CDR3 DNA reads TGTGCCAGCAGCCAAGACCCAGGACCTACCTACGAGCAGTACTTC. Protein: CASSQDPGPTYEQYF.

This clonotype was observed at least ten times. The rearrangement links TRBV29-1 to TRBJ2-3, with 11 positions matching TRBD2. The length of the CDR3 is 16 residues. With 6 bases clipped from V and 5 bases from J, the junction kept 13 bases outside the gene matches. In germline, CDR1 is SQVTM, CDR2 ANQGSEA. The CDR3 reads CSVAPGLAESRDTQYF. The CDR3 DNA is TGCAGCGTGGCCCCGGGACTAGCGGAGAGTCGAGATACGCAGTATTTT.

V is TRBV19 and J is TRBJ2-1; D is possibly TRBD1 (5 bases). V was cut by 1 base and J by 8 bases, with 15 bases left in between. Germline assignment: CDR1 LNHDA and CDR2 SQIVND (reference sequence). The CDR3 consists of 15 residues. CDR3 loop: CASSIVPLSGHEQFF. CDR3 coding DNA: TGTGCCAGTAGTATAGTGCCCCTCTCAGGGCATGAGCAGTTCTTC.

In this sample, this clonotype turned up a few times. The chain links TRBV6-1 to TRBJ2-7; D is undetermined. This CDR3 comprises 14 residues. Trimming shortened V by 3 bases and J by 2 bases, and 11 bases separated the two germline ends. From germline, CDR1 is MNHNS and CDR2 SASEGT. CDR3 sequence (DNA): TGTGCCAGCAGTGATGGAAGACCCCCCTACGAGCAGTACTTC. Translation: CASSDGRPPYEQYF.

This clonotype came up a few times. The rearrangement joins TRBV3-1 to TRBJ2-7, with D maybe TRBD1 (6 bases). The CDR3 covers 19 residues. Germline V gives CDR1 LGHDT, CDR2 YNNKEL (reference sequence). The V and J ends lost 0 bases and 0 bases respectively, with 21 bases between them. The CDR3 DNA reads as TGTGCCAGCAGCCAAGAAAGGGTTTATACGGGACACAGCTCCTACGAGCAGTACTTC. This encodes CASSQERVYTGHSSYEQYF.

The chain carries TRBV4-1 and TRBJ2-7; 9 bases fit TRBD1. Unmatched junction bases numbered 8, after V lost 4 bases and J lost 4 bases. CDR3 length equals 15 residues. CDR1 is MGHRA, CDR2 YSYEKL, per germline. As DNA, the CDR3 is TGCGCCAGCAGCCTGGTGGACAGGGGAGGTTACGAGCAGTACTTC. Translated, it gives CASSLVDRGGYEQYF.

A single count supports this clonotype. This chain joins TRBV9 and TRBJ2-1; D unresolved. CDR3 length equals 16 residues. Deletions cut 0 bases from V and 7 bases from J, with 17 bases between. Germline values: CDR1 SGDLS, CDR2 YYNGEE. CDR3 DNA sequence: TGTGCCAGCAGCGTAGGGCCCTCTAGAGGCAGTAATGAGCAGTTCTTC. Translation gives CASSVGPSRGSNEQFF.

In its sample, this clonotype was seen a few times. This sequence joins TRBV4-3 and TRBJ2-1; TRBD2 aligns across 8 bases. Germline CDR1 is LGHNA and CDR2 is YSLEER. The CDR3 sequence is 15 residues long. J gave up 10 bases and V 6 bases, and 14 bases lay outside the gene matches. CDR3 region: CASSEPGLGVMEQFF. The CDR3, as DNA: TGCGCCAGCAGTGAACCGGGACTAGGAGTGATGGAGCAGTTCTTC.

This clonotype was observed a handful of times. V gene TRBV7-9 combines with J gene TRBJ2-1, with 8 nucleotides matching TRBD2. The V and J ends lost 7 bases and 5 bases, in that order; junction bases with no gene match: 7. Germline values: CDR1 SEHNR, CDR2 FQNEAQ (reference sequence). The CDR3 is made up of 14 amino acids. DNA for the CDR3: TGTGCCAGCATACTGGCGGGGGGAAACAATGAGCAGTTCTTC. Translated: CASILAGGNNEQFF.

This clonotype came up a few times. The V and J genes are TRBV5-1 and TRBJ2-3; weak D call: TRBD2 (6 bases). The V gene's germline CDR1 is SGHRS and CDR2 YFSETQ. The CDR3 extends over 15 amino acids. V was clipped by 2 bases and J by 1 base, with 11 bases between them. CDR3 in DNA: TGCGCCAGCAGCTTTGGCGGGGTTGGCACAGATACGCAGTATTTT. Its protein product is CASSFGGVGTDTQYF.

This clonotype has more than one count but fewer than ten. The gene calls are TRBV6-1 and TRBJ1-2, with no clear D. V shed 8 bases and J shed 4 bases, with 11 bases lying between them. Germline V lookup: CDR1 MNHNS, CDR2 SASEGT. The CDR3 is 12 residues long. The CDR3 DNA reads TGTGCCAGCTCTGGCAGGACCTATGGCTACACCTTC. Its translation: CASSGRTYGYTF.

J is TRBJ2-7 and V is TRBV15; no clear D. The CDR3 totals 15 residues. The V and J ends lost 0 bases and 4 bases respectively, with 13 bases between them. Germline V gene lookup returns CDR1 LNHNV and CDR2 YYDKDF (reference sequence). The DNA of the CDR3 is TGTGCCACCAGCAGAGATGGGCAGGCGAATTACGAGCAGTACTTC. Protein: CATSRDGQANYEQYF.

This clonotype has just a few counts. The J gene is TRBJ2-5, the V gene TRBV7-6, with TRBD2 matching 8 bases. J gave up 4 bases and V 11 bases, and 15 bases lay outside the gene matches. The germline CDR1 and CDR2 sequences are SGHVS and FNYEAQ. CDR3 length: 15 amino acids. CDR3 nucleotides: TGTGCCGGGGCCGAATCCTTACGGGGGGGAGAGACCCAGTACTTC. Amino acids: CAGAESLRGGETQYF.

This clonotype has just a few counts. The genes are TRBV12-3 or TRBV12-4 and TRBJ2-6; 9 bases line up with TRBD1. The V segment lost 5 bases and the J segment 6 bases; nucleotides outside the gene matches: 14. The CDR3 is 18 residues long. Here the CDR3 DNA reads TGTGCCAGCAGTACCGGGACAGGTAACAGGGGGCCGGCCAACGTCCTGACTTTC. This encodes CASSTGTGNRGPANVLTF.

The J gene is TRBJ2-7, the V gene TRBV9; D is unresolved. CDR1 and CDR2 from the germline V gene are SGDLS and YYNGEE. Trimming cost V 3 bases and J 3 bases, with 13 bases left between them. This CDR3 spans 14 amino acids. The CDR3 region is CASSGRASGYEQYF. The CDR3 coding sequence is TGTGCCAGCAGCGGCCGAGCATCGGGCTACGAGCAGTACTTC. Looking up the rest from reference TRBV9 and TRBJ2-7 gives the full variable domain: DSGVTQTPKHLITATGQRVTLRCSPRSGDLSVYWYQQSLDQGLQFLIQYYNGEERAKGNILERFSAQQFPDLHSELNLSSLELGDSALYFCASSGRASGYEQYFGPGTRLTVT.

V and J are TRBV5-1 and TRBJ2-7; tentative D call: TRBD1 (5 bases). The CDR3 contains 15 residues. Germline V gene lookup returns CDR1 SGHRS and CDR2 YFSETQ. Trimming pared 4 bases from V and 3 bases from J, leaving 17 bases between. The CDR3 coding sequence is TGCGCCAGCAGCCTCCATCCCACCAGGGACTACGAGCAGTACTTC. Translated: CASSLHPTRDYEQYF.

Concerning this clonotype itself: Relative to the germline gene, one junction end is altered; a read error may explain this. J is TRBJ2-3 and V is TRBV24-1; 7 bases agree with TRBD2. Per germline, CDR1 KGHDR and CDR2 SFDVKD. The CDR3 totals 15 residues. CDR3 DNA: TGTGCCACCAGCCCGTCTAGCGGAACCACAGATACGAAGTATTTT. Translating it yields CATSPSSGTTDTKYF.

This clonotype has only a few counts. The rearrangement links TRBV24-1 to TRBJ2-3, with 9 bases aligning to TRBD2. V gave up 3 bases and J gave up 4 bases; unmatched junction bases: 4. The CDR3 sequence is 15 residues long. The V gene's germline CDR1 is KGHDR and CDR2 SFDVKD. For the CDR3, the DNA is TGTGCCACCAGTGATGCGGGGGGGCGAGCAGATACGCAGTATTTT. Protein: CATSDAGGRADTQYF.

This clonotype showed up just a few times. The chain has TRBV20-1 and TRBJ1-1; tentative D call: TRBD1 (6 bases). V was pared by 6 bases and J by 1 base, with 15 bases between. Germline V CDR1 and CDR2: DFQATT, SNEGSKA (reference sequence). CDR3 size: 14 residues. The CDR3, as DNA: TGCAGTGCCCCACGGGGGCCCACGAACACTGAAGCTTTCTTT. It specifies CSAPRGPTNTEAFF.

This clonotype was counted between two and nine times. The J gene is TRBJ1-1, the V gene TRBV12-3 or TRBV12-4, with D tentatively TRBD1 (5 bases). The CDR3 totals 13 residues. Between the trimmed V and J ends, which lost 6 bases and 7 bases, there was a span of 15 bases. This CDR3 is CASSPGQPLEAFF. CDR3 coding DNA: TGTGCCAGCAGCCCCGGACAACCGCTTGAAGCTTTCTTT.

This clonotype showed up just a few times. The chain carries TRBV6-6 and TRBJ1-5; D gene ambiguous. The CDR3 sequence is 12 residues long. V lost 2 bases to trimming and J lost 5 bases, with 4 bases between them. Looked up from germline, CDR1 is MNHNY and CDR2 is SVGAGI (reference sequence). CDR3 in DNA: TGTGCCAGCAGTTACCAAGATCAGCCCCAGCATTTT. Translated: CASSYQDQPQHF.

This chain links TRBV10-3 with TRBJ2-2, with 14 positions matching TRBD2. The CDR3 is 19 residues long. V was clipped by 1 base and J by 5 bases; unmatched bases: 9. Germline V gene data show CDR1 as ENHRY and CDR2 as SYGVKD. The CDR3 reads CAISEWGLAGELSTGELFF. The CDR3 DNA follows: TGTGCCATCAGTGAGTGGGGACTAGCGGGAGAACTTTCGACCGGGGAGCTGTTTTTT.

The chain combines TRBV25-1 with TRBJ2-7; 7 nucleotides align to TRBD1. The germline V gene encodes CDR1 MGHDK and CDR2 SYGVNS. CDR3 size: 14 residues. The trim removed 6 bases at V and 0 bases at J, leaving 5 bases unmatched. CDR3: CASRMTGPSYEQYF. The CDR3 DNA reads TGTGCCAGCAGGATGACAGGGCCCTCCTACGAGCAGTACTTC.

The J gene is TRBJ1-2, the V gene TRBV18, with a tentative D call TRBD1 (5 bases). The CDR3 totals 14 residues. CDR1 is KGHSH and CDR2 is LQKENI in the germline V gene. Deletions cut 3 bases from V and 3 bases from J, with 11 bases between. DNA of the CDR3: TGTGCCAGCTCACCCGAGGGGTTGGACTATGGCTACACCTTC. This codes for CASSPEGLDYGYTF.

Only a few counts were recorded for this clonotype. The chain joins TRBV5-1 to TRBJ2-1; TRBD2 matches 9 bases. Germline values: CDR1 SGHRS, CDR2 YFSETQ. Trimming cost V 1 base and J 7 bases; bases outside gene matches: 9. CDR3 length equals 16 residues. CDR3 sequence reads: CASSLIASGIGNEQFF. The CDR3 coding sequence is TGCGCCAGCAGCTTGATAGCTAGCGGGATTGGGAATGAGCAGTTCTTC. Full variable domain (rest looked up from reference TRBV5-1 and TRBJ2-1): KAGVTQTPRYLIKTRGQQVTLSCSPISGHRSVSWYQQTPGQGLQFLFEYFSETQRNKGNFPGRFSGRQFSNSRSEMNVSTLELGDSALYLCASSLIASGIGNEQFFGPGTRLTVL.

The chain uses TRBV30 and TRBJ1-1; D is ambiguous. V was cut by 1 base and J by 7 bases, with 7 bases left in between. The CDR3 spans 11 residues. Germline values: CDR1 GTSNPN, CDR2 SVGIG (reference sequence). The CDR3 loop is CAWSDRFEAFF. CDR3 DNA: TGTGCCTGGAGTGACAGATTTGAAGCTTTCTTT.

This clonotype was seen a handful of times. V gene TRBV30 combines with J gene TRBJ2-3; D call uncertain. Germline assignment: CDR1 GTSNPN and CDR2 SVGIG (reference sequence). The CDR3 has 13 amino acids. V lost 0 bases and J lost 4, with 8 bases in between. CDR3 residues: CAWSVSGPDTQYF. The CDR3 nucleotides read TGTGCCTGGAGTGTTAGTGGGCCAGATACGCAGTATTTT.

This clonotype occurred a few times. The CDR3 is CSARGPRGGEQYF. The CDR3 coding sequence is TGCAGTGCTAGAGGGCCTAGGGGCGGGGAGCAGTACTTC. The chain recombines TRBV20-1 with TRBJ2-7; the D gene could be TRBD1 or TRBD2 (5 bases each). The CDR3 sequence is 13 residues long. Trimming shortened V by 1 base and J by 7 bases, and 14 bases separated the two germline ends. CDR1 is DFQATT and CDR2 is SNEGSKA in the germline V gene (reference sequence).

This clonotype appeared a few times. The chain carries TRBV10-3 and TRBJ2-5, with 7 bases that match TRBD1. Germline V gene sequence: CDR1 ENHRY, CDR2 SYGVKD. This CDR3 has 13 residues. Trimming at V came to 7 bases and at J to 1 base, leaving 3 bases not matched to a gene. The CDR3 loop is CAITTGVQETQYF. DNA for the CDR3: TGTGCCATCACTACAGGGGTCCAAGAGACCCAGTACTTC.

The rearrangement joins TRBV5-1 to TRBJ2-7, with D tentatively TRBD1 (6 bases). Trimming took off 1 base at V and 3 bases at J, with 8 bases between the two ends. The germline CDR1 and CDR2 sequences are SGHRS and YFSETQ. The CDR3 length is 13 residues. Written as DNA, the CDR3 is TGCGCCAGCAGCTTGAAGACAGGCTACGAGCAGTACTTC. It specifies CASSLKTGYEQYF.

This rearrangement joins TRBV7-9 to TRBJ2-5, with 11 bases identical to TRBD1. Germline CDR1 and CDR2: SEHNR and FQNEAQ (reference sequence). V dropped 5 bases and J dropped 3; count of bases not matched to a gene: 5. The CDR3 extends over 15 amino acids. DNA of the CDR3: TGTGCCAGCAGCGCGGGGACAGGGGGGAAAGAGACCCAGTACTTC. As protein: CASSAGTGGKETQYF.